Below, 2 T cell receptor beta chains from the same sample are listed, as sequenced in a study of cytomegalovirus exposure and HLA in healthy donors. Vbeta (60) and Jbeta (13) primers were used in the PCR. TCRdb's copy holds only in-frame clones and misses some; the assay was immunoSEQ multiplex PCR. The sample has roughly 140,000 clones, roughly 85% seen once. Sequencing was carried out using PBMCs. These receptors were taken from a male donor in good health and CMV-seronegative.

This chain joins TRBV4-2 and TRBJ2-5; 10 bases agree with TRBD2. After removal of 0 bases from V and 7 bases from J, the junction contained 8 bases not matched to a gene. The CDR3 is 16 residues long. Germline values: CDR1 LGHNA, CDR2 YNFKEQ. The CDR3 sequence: CASSQDSAGGWGTQYF. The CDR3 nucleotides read TGTGCCAGCAGCCAAGATTCAGCGGGAGGGTGGGGGACCCAGTACTTC.

This CDR3 reads CASTSGGHNEQFF. In DNA, the CDR3 is TGTGCCAGCACCAGCGGGGGCCATAATGAGCAGTTCTTC. The chain links TRBV27 to TRBJ2-1; 8 nucleotides line up with TRBD2. The J segment lost 7 bases and the V segment lost 7 bases, leaving 6 bases of the junction unmatched. Germline CDR1 reads MNHEY; CDR2 reads SMNVEV (reference sequence). CDR3 size: 13 residues.